This T cell receptor beta chain derives from a study of T cell repertoires in cytomegalovirus infection. Turning to the study itself: Matching HLA type, along with CMV infection, was indicated by public TCR beta signatures.

One entry per CDR3 protein results from TCRdb running MiXCR on the reads. This sample yields fewer than 650,000 distinct CDR3 sequences, of which roughly 43% are seen a single time; 48% belongs to the top ten. About this clonotype: Its antigen is as yet unknown.

Germline lookup yields CDR1 SEHNR and CDR2 FQNEAQ (reference sequence). CDR3 size: 15 residues. The V gene lost 5 bases and the J gene lost 0 bases, with 10 bases spanning the gap. Study-level points and caveats: CMV-specific HLA-C-restricted TCR beta clonotypes dominated the ex vivo response.

Sequencing was performed on cultured PBMCs, taken from culture after CMV antigen stimulation. J is TRBJ1-4 and V is TRBV7-9; D call uncertain. This sequence originates from a human donor in good health (CMV status not recorded). Some clones in this sample may be carry-over from other donors' samples. The CDR3 DNA is TGTGCCAGCAGCGCGGATGGGGCAACTAATGAAAAACTGTTTTTT. Protein sequence: CASSADGATNEKLFF.